This is a list of T cell receptor beta chains from one sample in a study of blood T cell repertoires in COVID-19. The data were produced by immunoSEQ multiplex PCR, yet TCRdb's version contains in-frame clones alone and is incomplete. The table includes 150,000 to 200,000 clones, approximately 73% detected once. Sequencing input: PBMCs or T cells enriched from blood (not recorded which). The source is a woman aged 45 to 65 with acute COVID-19. The CDR3 runs from the conserved cysteine through the conserved F or W. D genes are given only for firm matches. The size of a clone is reported for some rows only, either as once, few or many, or as a class for expanded clones.

cdr3_nt	cdr3_aa	d_call	clone_size	v_call	j_call
TGTGCCATCAGTCAAAGCTACTATGGCTACACCTTC	CAISQSYYGYTF	NA	once	TRBV10-3	TRBJ1-2
TGTGCCTGGAGTCAATACGGGGGGGCTTGGTTCTTC	CAWSQYGGAWFF	TRBD2	NA	TRBV30	TRBJ2-1
TGTGCCAGCAGCCAATCAGGGCAGATCTATGGCTACACCTTC	CASSQSGQIYGYTF	NA	NA	TRBV3-1/TRBV3-2	TRBJ1-2
TGCGCCAGCAGCTTGACCCAGGGACAGGGGGTGACAGATACGCAGTATTTT	CASSLTQGQGVTDTQYF	TRBD1	NA	TRBV5-1	TRBJ2-3
TGTGCCAGCACCAGGACTTACACCGGGGAGCTGTTTTTT	CASTRTYTGELFF	NA	many	TRBV6-5	TRBJ2-2
TGTGCCAGCAGCCATCAGGGGGCTTGGGAAGATACGCAGTATTTT	CASSHQGAWEDTQYF	TRBD1	NA	TRBV7-9	TRBJ2-3
TGCGCCAGCAGCTCAGCTGGGACAGGGATCACTGAAGCTTTCTTT	CASSSAGTGITEAFF	TRBD1	NA	TRBV5-1	TRBJ1-1
TGTGCCAGCAGTTCCCTGGTAGGCACAGATACGCAGTATTTT	CASSSLVGTDTQYF	NA	NA	TRBV6-5	TRBJ2-3
TGCGCCAGCAGCTTGGGGACAGGGGGCGAAAAACTGTTTTTT	CASSLGTGGEKLFF	TRBD1	NA	TRBV5-1	TRBJ1-4
TGTGCCAGCAGCCAGCCGGCGGGGGCTTATTCAACGTTCTTC	CASSQPAGAYSTFF	NA	NA	TRBV7-9	TRBJ2-1
TGTGCCAGCAGTTTTGCCCGGTGGGGCCGAAATGCCCTGGCTTCACCCCTCCACTTT	CASSFARWGRNALASPLHF	NA	NA	TRBV28	TRBJ1-6
TGCGCCAGCAGCCCGTTCCCTCAGGGGGCTGGCGATAATTCACCCCTCCACTTT	CASSPFPQGAGDNSPLHF	TRBD1	NA	TRBV4-1	TRBJ1-6
TGTGCCAGCTCACCAGTGGACAGAGGCACTGAAGCTTTCTTT	CASSPVDRGTEAFF	NA	NA	TRBV18	TRBJ1-1
TGTGCCAGCAGTTTGAGGCGGATAAATGGCTACACCTTC	CASSLRRINGYTF	NA	NA	TRBV12-3/TRBV12-4	TRBJ1-2
TGTGCCACCAGTGCTTTTACAGGGGGCGCATCTGGGGCCAACGTCCTGACTTTC	CATSAFTGGASGANVLTF	TRBD1	NA	TRBV24-1	TRBJ2-6
TGTGCCAGCAGTTCTCTAGTAGCTTTCTTT	CASSSLVAFF	NA	NA	TRBV28	TRBJ1-1
TGTGCCAGCTCACCGTCCACAGGGGACTTTAGCAATCAGCCCCAGCATTTT	CASSPSTGDFSNQPQHF	TRBD1	NA	TRBV18	TRBJ1-5
TGTGCCAGCAGTGAAGCGCTTCGGCCAGGCCCAGGTCAGCCCCAGCATTTT	CASSEALRPGPGQPQHF	NA	NA	TRBV2	TRBJ1-5
TGCGCCAGCAGCCAAGAGGCGGGCTCTGGAGGATCCTTAGCCAAAAACATTCAGTACTTC	CASSQEAGSGGSLAKNIQYF	NA	NA	TRBV4-3	TRBJ2-4
TGTGCCAGCAGCTTAGCGCAGGGAGGTTCACCCCTCCACTTT	CASSLAQGGSPLHF	NA	NA	TRBV7-3	TRBJ1-6
TGTGCCAGCAGCCGAGGACTAGCGGGGACGGGTACGCAGTATTTT	CASSRGLAGTGTQYF	TRBD2	NA	TRBV14	TRBJ2-3
TGTGCCAGCAGACTTATCGAGCTTTCGAACACTGAAGCTTTCTTT	CASRLIELSNTEAFF	NA	few	TRBV28	TRBJ1-1
TGTGCCATCAGGGCCGAGAGGGTTGGACGGGATGGGGATGAGCAGTTCTTC	CAIRAERVGRDGDEQFF	NA	once	TRBV10-3	TRBJ2-1
TGTGCCAGCAGCCCCAGGGGAGTCTCTGGAAACACCATATATTTT	CASSPRGVSGNTIYF	NA	NA	TRBV21-1	TRBJ1-3
TGTGCCAGCAGCTTAGGGTACGGAGCGAACACTGAAGCTTTCTTT	CASSLGYGANTEAFF	NA	NA	TRBV11-2	TRBJ1-1
TGTGCCAGCAGCCCTCGGACTAGCGGGGGGGCTGGGGATGAGCAGTTCTTC	CASSPRTSGGAGDEQFF	TRBD2	NA	TRBV11-3	TRBJ2-1
TGTGCCAGCAGCCCCAATACAGATACGCAGTATTTT	CASSPNTDTQYF	NA	NA	TRBV5-6	TRBJ2-3
TGCGCCAGCAGCTTTCGGACAGGCACCCTCGCCTTC	CASSFRTGTLAF	TRBD1	few	TRBV5-1	TRBJ1-2